This T cell receptor beta chain came from a study of CD8+CD57+ T cells in acquired aplastic anemia. Overall study context: Isolated CD4+ and CD8+ cells, once sorted, yielded DNA averaging around 3 ug.

TCR beta VDJ and CDR3 profiles were obtained from a genomic DNA template. TCRdb reanalysed the reads using MiXCR and keeps one entry per CDR3 protein. The repertoire holds roughly 180,000 distinct CDR3 sequences, with 46% as singletons. This clonotype was seen ten or more times. The germline V gene encodes CDR1 SQVTM and CDR2 ANQGSEA. The CDR3 spans 12 residues. Trimming pared 0 bases from V and 7 bases from J, leaving 9 bases between. This TCR was recovered from a human donor in good health. The chain combines TRBV29-1 with TRBJ1-2, with D perhaps TRBD1 (6 bases). Material for sequencing was sorted CD4+, CD8+, or CD8+CD57+ T cells (not recorded which) from PBMCs. CDR3 nucleotides: TGCAGCGTTGAAGAGGGGGCGGGTGGCTACACCTTC. Amino acid sequence: CSVEEGAGGYTF.